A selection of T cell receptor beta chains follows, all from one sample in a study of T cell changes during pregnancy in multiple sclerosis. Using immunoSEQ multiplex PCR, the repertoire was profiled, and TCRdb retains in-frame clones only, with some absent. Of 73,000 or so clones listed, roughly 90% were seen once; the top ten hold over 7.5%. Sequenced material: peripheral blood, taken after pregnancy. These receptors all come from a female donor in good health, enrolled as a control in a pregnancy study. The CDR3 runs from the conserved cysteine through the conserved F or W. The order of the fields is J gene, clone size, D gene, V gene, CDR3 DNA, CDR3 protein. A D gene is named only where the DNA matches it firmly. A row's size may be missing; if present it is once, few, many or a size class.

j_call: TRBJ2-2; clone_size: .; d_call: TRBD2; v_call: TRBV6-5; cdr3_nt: TGTGCCAGCAGTTACTTCCTAGCGGGGGCCGGGGAGCTGTTTTTT; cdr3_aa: CASSYFLAGAGELFF
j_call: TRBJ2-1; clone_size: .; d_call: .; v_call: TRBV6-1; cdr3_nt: TGTGCCAGCAGTGGGGCAGGAACCACTCTTCCCTACAATGAGCAGTTCTTC; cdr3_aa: CASSGAGTTLPYNEQFF
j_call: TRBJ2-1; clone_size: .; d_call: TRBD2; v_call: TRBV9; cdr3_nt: TGTGCCAGCAGCGTAGGACTAGCGGGAGTCGCGGACAATGAGCAGTTCTTC; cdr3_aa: CASSVGLAGVADNEQFF
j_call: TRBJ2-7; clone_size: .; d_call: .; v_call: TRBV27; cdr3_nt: TGTGCCAGCAGGGCCCCTCGCGGGATGGAGTACGAGCAGTACTTC; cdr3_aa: CASRAPRGMEYEQYF
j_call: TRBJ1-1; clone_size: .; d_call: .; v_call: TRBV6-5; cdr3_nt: TGTGCCAGCAGCAGGGAAGGCACTGAAGCTTTCTTT; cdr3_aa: CASSREGTEAFF
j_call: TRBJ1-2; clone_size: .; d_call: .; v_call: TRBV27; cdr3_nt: TGTGCCAGCAGTTTACACCCAGGGTTTTATGGCTACACCTTC; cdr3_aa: CASSLHPGFYGYTF
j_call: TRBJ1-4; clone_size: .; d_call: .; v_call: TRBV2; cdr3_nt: TGTGCCAGCAGTGAAGCCGGCGGGAACGAAAAACTGTTTTTT; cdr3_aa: CASSEAGGNEKLFF
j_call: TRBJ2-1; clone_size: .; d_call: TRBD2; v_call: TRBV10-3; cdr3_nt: TGTGCCATCAAGCCTGCGAGCGGGGACTACAATGAGCAGTTCTTC; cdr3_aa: CAIKPASGDYNEQFF
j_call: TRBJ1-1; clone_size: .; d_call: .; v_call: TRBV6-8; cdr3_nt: TGTGCCAGCACCTCGGGGGGTTTGAACACTGAAGCTTTCTTT; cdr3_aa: CASTSGGLNTEAFF
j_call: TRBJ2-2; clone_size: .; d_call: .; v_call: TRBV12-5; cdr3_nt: TGTGCTAGTGGTTTGGTACTGGCTGGACACCTCTCGAATTCCGGGGAGCTGTTTTTT; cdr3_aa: CASGLVLAGHLSNSGELFF
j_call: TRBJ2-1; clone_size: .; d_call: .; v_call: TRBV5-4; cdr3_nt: TGTGCCAGCAGCTTGGTCGGGGGACGGGATGAGCAGTTCTTC; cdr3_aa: CASSLVGGRDEQFF
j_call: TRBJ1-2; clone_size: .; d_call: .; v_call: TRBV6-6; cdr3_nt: TGTGCCAGCAGCTCAACGGCTAACTATGGCTACACCTTC; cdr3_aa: CASSSTANYGYTF
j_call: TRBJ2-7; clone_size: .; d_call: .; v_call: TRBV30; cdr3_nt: TGTGCCTGGACAGGGATGGACGAGCAGTACTTC; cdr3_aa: CAWTGMDEQYF
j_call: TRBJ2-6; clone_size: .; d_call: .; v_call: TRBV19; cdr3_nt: TGTGCCAGTAACGCCCGACTTCCTTTCTCTGGGGCCAACGTCCTGACTTTC; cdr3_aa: CASNARLPFSGANVLTF
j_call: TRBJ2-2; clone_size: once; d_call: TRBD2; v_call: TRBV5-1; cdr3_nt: TGCGCCAGCAGCTTGGACCTAGCGGGAGCGGCCGGGGAGCTGTTTTTT; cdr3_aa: CASSLDLAGAAGELFF
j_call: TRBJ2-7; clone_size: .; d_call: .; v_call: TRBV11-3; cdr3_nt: TGTGCCAGCAGCCCTGACAGGGACTGCGAGCAGTACTTC; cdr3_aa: CASSPDRDCEQYF
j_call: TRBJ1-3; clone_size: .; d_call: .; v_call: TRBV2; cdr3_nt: TGTGCCAGCAGTGAAGATGGCAATCTCTCTGGAAACACCATATATTTT; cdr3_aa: CASSEDGNLSGNTIYF
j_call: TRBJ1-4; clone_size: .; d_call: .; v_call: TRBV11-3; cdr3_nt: TGTGCCAGCAGCTTAGGGGGCTCTCAGGAAAAACTGTTTTTT; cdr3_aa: CASSLGGSQEKLFF
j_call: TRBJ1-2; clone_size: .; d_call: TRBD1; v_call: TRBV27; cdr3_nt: TGTGCCAGCAGACCTACAGGGGACTATGGCTACACCTTC; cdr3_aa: CASRPTGDYGYTF
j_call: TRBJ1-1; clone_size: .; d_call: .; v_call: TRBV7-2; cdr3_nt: TGTGCCAGCAGCCGGGACATGCCTGAAGCTTTCTTT; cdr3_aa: CASSRDMPEAFF
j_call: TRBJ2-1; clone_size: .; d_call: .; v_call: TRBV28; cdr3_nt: TGTGCCACCGATAACAGATACAATGAGCAGTTCTTC; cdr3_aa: CATDNRYNEQFF
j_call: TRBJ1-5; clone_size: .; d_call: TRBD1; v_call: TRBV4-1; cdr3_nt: TGCGCCAGCAGCCCTGAGGGGACAGGGGGCCCCCGTAGCAATCAGCCCCAGCATTTT; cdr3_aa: CASSPEGTGGPRSNQPQHF
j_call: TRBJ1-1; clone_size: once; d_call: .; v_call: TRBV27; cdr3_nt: TGTGCCAGCGGCGGGGCTAGGGCTGAAGCTTTCTTT; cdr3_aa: CASGGARAEAFF
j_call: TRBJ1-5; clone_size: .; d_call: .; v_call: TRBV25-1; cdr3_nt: TGTGCCAGCAGTGAGGTAACGGGGAGTCAGCCCCAGCATTTT; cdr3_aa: CASSEVTGSQPQHF
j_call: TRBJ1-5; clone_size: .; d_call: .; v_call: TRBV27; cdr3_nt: TGTGCCAGCAGTCCGTCGGGGGGTCTTAATCAGCCCCAGCATTTT; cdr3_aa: CASSPSGGLNQPQHF
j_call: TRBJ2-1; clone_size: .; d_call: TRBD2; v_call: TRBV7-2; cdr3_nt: TGTGCCAGCAGCTTAGCGGGGGGGAGGAATGAGCAGTTCTTC; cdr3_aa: CASSLAGGRNEQFF
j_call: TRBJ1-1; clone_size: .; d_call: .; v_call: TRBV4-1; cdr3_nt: TGCGCCAGCAGCCAACCGACAGTTAGGGCCCCGGACGACACTGAAGCTTTCTTT; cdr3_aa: CASSQPTVRAPDDTEAFF
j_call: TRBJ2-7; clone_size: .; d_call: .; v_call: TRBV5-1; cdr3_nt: TGCGCCAGCAGCTTGGGCCCGGGATCCTCCTACGAGCAGTACTTC; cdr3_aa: CASSLGPGSSYEQYF
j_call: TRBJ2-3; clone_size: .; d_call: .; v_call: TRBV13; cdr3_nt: TGTGCCAGCAGGTTCTGGCCCCCAGATACGCAGTATTTT; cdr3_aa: CASRFWPPDTQYF
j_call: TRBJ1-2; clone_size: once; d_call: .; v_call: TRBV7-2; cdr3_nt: TGTGCCAGCAGCTCTAGTGGACAGCCTAGCAATGGCTACACCTTC; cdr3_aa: CASSSSGQPSNGYTF
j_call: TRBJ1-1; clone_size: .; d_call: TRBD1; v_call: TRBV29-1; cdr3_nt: TGCAGCGCCCTTAAGACAGGGGTGAACACTGAAGCTTTCTTT; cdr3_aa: CSALKTGVNTEAFF
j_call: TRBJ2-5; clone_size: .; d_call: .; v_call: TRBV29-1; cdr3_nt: TGCAGCGTTGCTTTATGGAAGGGGCAAGAGACCCAGTACTTC; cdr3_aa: CSVALWKGQETQYF
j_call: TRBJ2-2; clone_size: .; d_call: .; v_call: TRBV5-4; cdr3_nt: TGTGCCAGCAGCCAGGGACTCCCAGGGACCGGGGAGCTGTTTTTT; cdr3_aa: CASSQGLPGTGELFF
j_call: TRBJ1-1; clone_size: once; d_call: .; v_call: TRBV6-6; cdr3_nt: TGTGCCAGCAGTAGCAGACAGCAGAACACTGAAGCTTTCTTT; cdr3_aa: CASSSRQQNTEAFF
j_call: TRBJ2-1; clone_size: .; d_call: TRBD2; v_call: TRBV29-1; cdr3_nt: TGCAGCGTTGAACGGGAGGAGGGAACTTCCTACAATGAGCAGTTCTTC; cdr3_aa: CSVEREEGTSYNEQFF